Below, 5 T cell receptor beta chains from the same sample are listed, as sequenced in a study of radiotherapy plus CTLA-4 blockade in lung cancer. The table came from immunoSEQ multiplex PCR; TCRdb's copy has only in-frame clones and leaves some out. This table has over 60,000 clones, over 75% appearing once. The source was peripheral blood, collected from a patient treated with radiotherapy plus ipilimumab. These receptors were taken from a human donor with non-small cell lung cancer that progressed on radiotherapy plus ipilimumab.

The chain carries TRBV9 and TRBJ2-2; D uncertain. This CDR3 contains 15 residues. Germline V gene lookup returns CDR1 SGDLS and CDR2 YYNGEE. The V and J ends lost 3 bases and 0 bases respectively, with 9 bases between them. The DNA for the CDR3 is TGTGCCAGCAGCGAGAGAACAACGAACACCGGGGAGCTGTTTTTT. It yields the protein CASSERTTNTGELFF.

This clone was counted once. The chain recombines TRBV28 with TRBJ1-2, with D perhaps TRBD1 (6 bases). The CDR3 is 14 residues long. Trimming shortened V by 4 bases and J by 5 bases, and 14 bases separated the two germline ends. Germline CDR1 is MDHEN and CDR2 is SYDVKM. CDR3 sequence: CASSYRVGEYGYTF. CDR3 in DNA: TGTGCCAGCAGTTACAGGGTTGGTGAATATGGCTACACCTTC.

The chain carries TRBV18 and TRBJ2-5, with D hard to call. The CDR3 consists of 11 residues. Germline-derived CDR1 and CDR2 are KGHSH and LQKENI. V gave up 2 bases and J gave up 6 bases, with 4 bases separating them. The chain's CDR3 is CASSPEKTQYF. The CDR3 bases are TGTGCCAGCTCACCAGAAAAGACCCAGTACTTC.

The CDR3 loop reads CASSSLTSGSYNEQFF. For the CDR3, the DNA is TGTGCCAGCAGTTCCCTGACTAGCGGGAGCTACAATGAGCAGTTCTTC. The V gene is TRBV2, the J gene TRBJ2-1; 12 bases align to TRBD2. This CDR3 region has 16 residues. V was pared by 5 bases and J by 3 bases, with 5 bases of the junction left unmatched. Germline lookup yields CDR1 SNHLY and CDR2 FYNNEI.

The chain is built from TRBV7-6 and TRBJ2-3; a weak D match, TRBD2 (6 bases). CDR1 and CDR2 (germline): SGHVS, FNYEAQ. The length of the CDR3 is 15 residues. V lost 5 bases to trimming and J lost 1 base, with 13 bases between them. CDR3: CASSAGTWGTDTQYF. CDR3 coding DNA: TGTGCCAGCAGCGCCGGGACTTGGGGCACAGATACGCAGTATTTT.